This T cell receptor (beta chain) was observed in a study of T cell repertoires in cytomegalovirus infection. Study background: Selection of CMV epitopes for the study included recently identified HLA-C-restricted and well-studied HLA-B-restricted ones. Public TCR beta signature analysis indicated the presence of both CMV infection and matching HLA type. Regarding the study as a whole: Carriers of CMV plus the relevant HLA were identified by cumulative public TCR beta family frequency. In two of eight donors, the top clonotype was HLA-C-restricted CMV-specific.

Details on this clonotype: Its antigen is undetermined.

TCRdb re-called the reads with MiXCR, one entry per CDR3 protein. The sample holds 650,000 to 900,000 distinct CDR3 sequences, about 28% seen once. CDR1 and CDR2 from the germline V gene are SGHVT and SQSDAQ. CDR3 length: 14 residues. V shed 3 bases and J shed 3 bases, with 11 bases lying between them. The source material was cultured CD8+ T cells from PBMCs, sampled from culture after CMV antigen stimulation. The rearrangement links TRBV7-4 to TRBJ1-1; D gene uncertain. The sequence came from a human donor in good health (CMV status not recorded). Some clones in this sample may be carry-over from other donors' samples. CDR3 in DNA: TGTGCCAGCAGCTTTGACCGAATCGACACTGAAGCTTTCTTT. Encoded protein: CASSFDRIDTEAFF.